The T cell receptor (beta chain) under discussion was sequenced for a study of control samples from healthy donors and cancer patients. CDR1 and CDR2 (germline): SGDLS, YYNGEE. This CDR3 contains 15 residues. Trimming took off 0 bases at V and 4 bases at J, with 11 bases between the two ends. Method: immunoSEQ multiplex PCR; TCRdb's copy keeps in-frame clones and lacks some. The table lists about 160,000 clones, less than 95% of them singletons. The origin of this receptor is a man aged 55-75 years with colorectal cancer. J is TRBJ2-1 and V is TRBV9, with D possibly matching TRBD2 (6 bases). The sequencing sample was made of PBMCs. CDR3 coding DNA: TGTGCCAGCAGCGTAGGGCGGGGAAGTTACAATGAGCAGTTCTTC. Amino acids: CASSVGRGSYNEQFF.